Each of the 26 T cell receptor beta chains below was sequenced from the same sample in a study of T cells expressing NK-cell markers (dated by TCRdb to about 2020). The library was produced with 5' RACE. Sequencing used an Illumina HiSeq 2000. The reads were reprocessed in TCRdb, with one entry per CDR3 protein sequence and no accompanying DNA. This sample's records show some 460,000 distinct CDR3 sequences. In total, the top ten clones hold roughly 1.4% of the sample. Sequences were obtained from blood T cells: a sorted CD56 or NKG2C T cell subset, CD4+ or CD8+ T cells, or bulk PBMC T cells (not recorded which). These receptors originate from a woman aged 45-65 years in good health. Donor details come from another sample of the same person, matched by shared clones.

This chain uses TRBV3-1 with TRBJ2-3; TCRdb lists TRBD1, though no DNA is available to test this call. CDR1 is LGHDT, CDR2 YNNKEL, per germline (reference sequence). The CDR3 covers 15 residues. CDR3 residues: CASSGRMTSTDTQYF.

CDR3 loop: CATSDTKGAHYNEQFF. V usage is TRBV24-1 and J usage is TRBJ2-1. Per germline, CDR1 KGHDR and CDR2 SFDVKD. The CDR3 has 16 amino acids.

The chain employs TRBV27 and TRBJ2-3; the D call from TCRdb, TRBD2, cannot be confirmed without DNA. The V gene's germline CDR1 is MNHEY and CDR2 SMNVEV (reference sequence). The CDR3 has 15 amino acids. This CDR3 reads CASTTQRDGTDTQYF.

V usage is TRBV27 and J usage is TRBJ2-5; TCRdb reports TRBD1, a call that lacks DNA to check it against. The CDR3 runs 14 residues. Germline-derived CDR1 and CDR2 are MNHEY and SMNVEV (reference sequence). CDR3 residues: CASSKTGVLETQYF.

The chain couples TRBV27 to TRBJ2-1; without DNA, the TCRdb call of TRBD2 cannot be checked. The CDR3 has 19 residues. CDR1 and CDR2 from the germline V gene are MNHEY and SMNVEV (reference sequence). CDR3 protein: CASNHGPNPLAGGSREQFF.

The chain couples TRBV5-1 to TRBJ2-2. The CDR3 spans 14 residues. Germline V gene data show CDR1 as SGHRS and CDR2 as YFSETQ. CDR3 in amino acids: CASSSGGSAGELFF.

This chain uses TRBV4-1 with TRBJ1-2. The CDR3 contains 18 residues. CDR1 is MGHRA, CDR2 YSYEKL, per germline. The CDR3: CASSQGGTNKGVRYGYTF.

The V call is TRBV30, the J call TRBJ2-1. The germline CDR1 and CDR2 sequences are GTSNPN and SVGIG (reference sequence). CDR3 length: 11 residues. CDR3 sequence reads: CAWRAYNEQFF.

The chain is built from TRBV18 and TRBJ2-1; the TCRdb call, TRBD1, lacks DNA for checking. CDR1 KGHSH and CDR2 LQKENI come from the germline V gene. CDR3 size: 16 residues. This CDR3 is CASSPLGRSSYNEQFF.

The V call is TRBV24-1, the J call TRBJ1-5; with no DNA, the TCRdb D assignment of TRBD1 cannot be verified. CDR1 and CDR2 (germline): KGHDR, SFDVKD. This CDR3 has 13 amino acids. The CDR3 is CATSDFGGQPQHF.

V is TRBV15 and J is TRBJ2-1; TCRdb gives TRBD1 as the D gene, but with no DNA this cannot be confirmed. There are 17 residues in the CDR3. Germline V lookup: CDR1 LNHNV, CDR2 YYDKDF (reference sequence). The CDR3 reads CATSRQTFVRQGNEQFF.

This sequence joins TRBV4-1 and TRBJ2-3; absent DNA, TCRdb's TRBD2 call cannot be checked. Germline lookup yields CDR1 MGHRA and CDR2 YSYEKL. The CDR3 spans 18 residues. The CDR3 region is CASSLAPPLAGRTDTQYF.

The chain employs TRBV2 and TRBJ2-5. Germline V gives CDR1 SNHLY, CDR2 FYNNEI. The CDR3 spans 15 residues. The chain's CDR3 is CASRQAGVTIETQYF. Drawing the rest from reference TRBV2 and TRBJ2-5, the complete variable domain is EPEVTQTPSHQVTQMGQEVILRCVPISNHLYFYWYRQILGQKVEFLVSFYNNEISEKSEIFDDQFSVERPDGSNFTLKIRSTKLEDSAMYFCASRQAGVTIETQYFGPGTRLLVL.

V is TRBV20-1 and J is TRBJ2-7; TCRdb names TRBD1, which stays unverified in the absence of DNA. This CDR3 has 15 residues. Germline V lookup: CDR1 DFQATT, CDR2 SNEGSKA (reference sequence). CDR3 loop: CSAPGGAGNTGEQYF.

The chain recombines TRBV20-1 with TRBJ2-1; TCRdb picks TRBD1, but there is no DNA to check that call. CDR1 and CDR2 from the germline V gene are DFQATT and SNEGSKA (reference sequence). CDR3 length equals 15 residues. The CDR3 sequence is CSARSWGTGRDEQFF.

V gene TRBV5-1 combines with J gene TRBJ2-2; there is no DNA to check the TCRdb D call of TRBD1. CDR1 is SGHRS and CDR2 is YFSETQ in the germline V gene. This CDR3 has 15 amino acids. The CDR3 loop reads CASSFQVPRGGELFF.

The CDR3 region is CASSLRGHDNEQFF. The chain uses TRBV27 and TRBJ2-1; TCRdb proposes TRBD1, but this gene call is untestable without DNA. The CDR3 runs 14 residues. The germline V gene encodes CDR1 MNHEY and CDR2 SMNVEV (reference sequence).

The chain couples TRBV12-3 or TRBV12-4 to TRBJ2-5; TCRdb selects TRBD2, and the lack of DNA leaves this call unchecked. The CDR3 runs 12 residues. The CDR3: CASNWRRETQYF.

CDR3 loop: CASSRTSIHEQFF. The chain couples TRBV10-2 to TRBJ2-1; without DNA, the TCRdb call of TRBD2 cannot be checked. Germline-derived CDR1 and CDR2 are WSHSY and SAAADI. This CDR3 has 13 amino acids.

CDR3 protein: CSAGQDNEKLFF. This sequence joins TRBV20-1 and TRBJ1-4; the D call of TRBD1 rests on TCRdb alone, since no DNA is present to check it. The germline V gene encodes CDR1 DFQATT and CDR2 SNEGSKA (reference sequence). CDR3 length: 12 amino acids.

The CDR3 region is CASRRSSNEQFF. V and J are TRBV3-1 and TRBJ2-1. Per the germline V gene, CDR1 is LGHDT and CDR2 is YNNKEL (reference sequence). This CDR3 contains 12 residues.

CDR3 sequence: CASSITPGPNQPQHF. The chain combines TRBV7-2 with TRBJ1-5; TCRdb designates TRBD1, a call that cannot be tested without DNA. The germline gives CDR1 SGHTA, CDR2 FQGNSA. The CDR3 length is 15 residues. Filled out from reference TRBV7-2 and TRBJ1-5, the complete variable domain reads GAGVSQSPSNKVTEKGKDVELRCDPISGHTALYWYRQSLGQGLEFLIYFQGNSAPDKSGLPSDRFSAERTGGSVSTLTIQRTQQEDSAVYLCASSITPGPNQPQHFGDGTRLSIL.

The CDR3 sequence is CASSLRTENTEAFF. This chain links TRBV27 with TRBJ1-1. Germline V gives CDR1 MNHEY, CDR2 SMNVEV (reference sequence). The CDR3 loop spans 14 amino acids.

The chain has TRBV24-1 and TRBJ2-1. Germline CDR1 reads KGHDR; CDR2 reads SFDVKD. CDR3 length: 14 residues. The CDR3 protein is CATTGYPSYNEQFF.

The genes are TRBV20-1 and TRBJ2-3; with no DNA, the TCRdb D assignment of TRBD2 cannot be verified. CDR1 DFQATT and CDR2 SNEGSKA come from the germline V gene (reference sequence). This CDR3 contains 14 residues. This CDR3 is CSAKTSGMGGTQYF.

CDR3 residues: CASSQYGSSSGRVGQETQYF. The rearrangement uses TRBV4-1 and TRBJ2-5; TCRdb's D call of TRBD2 is untestable without DNA. The CDR3 sequence is 20 residues long. Germline CDR1 is MGHRA and CDR2 is YSYEKL.